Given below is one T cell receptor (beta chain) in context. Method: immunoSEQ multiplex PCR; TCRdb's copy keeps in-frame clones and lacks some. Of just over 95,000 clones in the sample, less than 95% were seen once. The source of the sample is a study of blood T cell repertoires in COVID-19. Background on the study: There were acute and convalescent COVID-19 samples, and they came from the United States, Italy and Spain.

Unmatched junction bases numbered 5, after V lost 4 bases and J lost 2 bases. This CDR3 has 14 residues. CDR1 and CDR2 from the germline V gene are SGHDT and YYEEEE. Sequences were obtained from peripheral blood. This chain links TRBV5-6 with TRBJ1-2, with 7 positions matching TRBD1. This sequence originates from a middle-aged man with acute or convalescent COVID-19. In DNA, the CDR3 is TGTGCCAGCAGCGCCGGGACAGTAAACTATGGCTACACCTTC. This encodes CASSAGTVNYGYTF.